Listed here are 31 T cell receptor beta chains from one sample, sequenced in a study of cytomegalovirus exposure and HLA in healthy donors. PCR used 60 Vbeta primers and 13 Jbeta primers. The table came from immunoSEQ multiplex PCR; TCRdb's copy has only in-frame clones and leaves some out. Among roughly 71,000 clones listed, 60% to 80% were seen once. The sample was PBMCs. Receptor source: a young man in good health and CMV-seronegative.

V and J are TRBV5-1 and TRBJ1-6; D might be TRBD1 (6 bases). The V and J ends lost 0 bases and 12 bases respectively, with 13 bases between them. Germline CDR1 reads SGHRS; CDR2 reads YFSETQ. This CDR3 has 14 amino acids. The CDR3 region has the DNA TGCGCCAGCAGCTTGGGGACAGTTCAGGGACCCCTCCACTTT. Protein product: CASSLGTVQGPLHF.

The genes are TRBV6-5 and TRBJ2-7; 10 bases match TRBD2. The CDR3 covers 15 residues. Germline V CDR1 and CDR2: MNHEY, SVGAGI. The ends lost 3 bases at V and 2 bases at J; junction bases unmatched: 4. CDR3 region: CASSYLAGGTYEQYF. The CDR3, as DNA: TGTGCCAGCAGTTATTTAGCGGGGGGTACCTACGAGCAGTACTTC.

The CDR3 reads CASSRTGTANEKLFF. In nucleotides, the CDR3 is TGTGCCAGCAGCCGCACCGGGACTGCTAATGAAAAACTGTTTTTT. The rearrangement links TRBV5-4 to TRBJ1-4, with D possibly matching TRBD1 (5 bases). CDR1 is SGHNT, CDR2 YYREEE, per germline (reference sequence). V was pared by 4 bases and J by 3 bases, with 13 bases between. The CDR3 sequence is 15 residues long. The full variable domain, its missing parts supplied by reference TRBV5-4 and TRBJ1-4, is ETGVTQSPTHLIKTRGQQVTLRCSSQSGHNTVSWYQQALGQGPQFIFQYYREEENGRGNFPPRFSGLQFPNYSSELNVNALELDDSALYLCASSRTGTANEKLFFGSGTQLSVL.

This clone appeared a few times. The rearrangement uses TRBV7-2 and TRBJ2-5; D unclear. The germline gives CDR1 SGHTA, CDR2 FQGNSA. The CDR3 has 13 amino acids. Trimming took off 1 base at V and 7 bases at J, with 10 bases between the two ends. In DNA, the CDR3 is TGTGCCAGCAGCTTAGAATCCGTCGGGACCCAGTACTTC. Amino acids: CASSLESVGTQYF.

The chain uses TRBV6-1 and TRBJ2-5; 7 bases map to TRBD2. The V and J ends lost 1 base and 4 bases, in that order; junction bases with no gene match: 0. Germline V gene lookup returns CDR1 MNHNS and CDR2 SASEGT. The CDR3 contains 13 residues. The CDR3 region has the DNA TGTGCCAGCAGTGAAGTAGCGGGAGAGACCCAGTACTTC. It specifies CASSEVAGETQYF.

V and J are TRBV30 and TRBJ1-2, with no clear D. Trimming stripped 2 bases from V and 1 base from J, with 8 bases between. The CDR3 loop spans 13 amino acids. CDR1 is GTSNPN and CDR2 is SVGIG in the germline V gene (reference sequence). In DNA form, the CDR3 reads TGTGCCTGGAGTCAAGACAATAACTATGGCTACACCTTC. It translates to CAWSQDNNYGYTF.

The gene calls are TRBV9 and TRBJ2-1, with TRBD2 matching 10 bases. The V segment lost 3 bases and the J segment 4 bases; nucleotides outside the gene matches: 7. CDR1 and CDR2 (germline): SGDLS, YYNGEE. CDR3 length: 16 amino acids. In DNA, the CDR3 is TGTGCCAGCAGCGCGGGAGCTAGCGGGGGTTACAATGAGCAGTTCTTC. Its protein is CASSAGASGGYNEQFF.

The chain is built from TRBV6-6 and TRBJ2-1, with D tentatively TRBD1 (5 bases). The CDR3 length is 15 residues. Germline V lookup: CDR1 MNHNY, CDR2 SVGAGI (reference sequence). V lost 10 bases to trimming and J lost 1 base, with 17 bases between them. The CDR3: CATCPGPVSYNEQFF. CDR3 sequence (DNA): TGTGCCACCTGCCCAGGGCCAGTTTCCTACAATGAGCAGTTCTTC.

This clone has a single count. V usage is TRBV4-1 and J usage is TRBJ1-2; D may be TRBD1 (5 bases). Germline V gene lookup returns CDR1 MGHRA and CDR2 YSYEKL. CDR3 length equals 13 residues. Between the trimmed V and J ends, which lost 0 bases and 7 bases, there was a span of 9 bases. The CDR3 DNA follows: TGCGCCAGCAGCCAAGAAGGGGTTGTTGGCTACACCTTC. Its protein is CASSQEGVVGYTF.

V gene TRBV7-2 combines with J gene TRBJ1-1; TRBD1 might be the D (6 bases). The V and J ends lost 0 bases and 1 base respectively, with 9 bases between them. From germline, CDR1 is SGHTA and CDR2 FQGNSA. This CDR3 has 15 residues. CDR3 in DNA: TGTGCCAGCAGCTTAGCGGCAGGGGAGAACACTGAAGCTTTCTTT. Translated: CASSLAAGENTEAFF.

This clone was found a few times. The genes are TRBV5-6 and TRBJ2-7; D possibly corresponds to TRBD2 (6 bases). The ends were cut back, 4 bases at V and 4 bases at J, with 9 bases in the middle. The CDR3 runs to 12 residues. Germline CDR1 reads SGHDT; CDR2 reads YYEEEE. The CDR3 nucleotides read TGTGCCAGCAGCCGGGACTTGTACGAGCAGTACTTC. As protein: CASSRDLYEQYF.

This clone showed up just a few times. This chain links TRBV6-1 with TRBJ1-5; TRBD1 aligns across 10 bases. V lost 4 bases, J lost 7 bases, and 1 base stayed unmatched. CDR3 length: 13 residues. The germline V gene encodes CDR1 MNHNS and CDR2 SASEGT. DNA of the CDR3: TGTGCCAGCAGTGGGACAGGGGGACAGCCCCAGCATTTT. Translating it yields CASSGTGGQPQHF.

The CDR3 nucleotides are TGTGCCAGCAGGTGGCAGGGCTACGAGCAGTACTTC. Its protein product is CASRWQGYEQYF. This chain links TRBV2 with TRBJ2-7; possibly TRBD1 for D (5 bases). There are 12 residues in the CDR3. Germline V lookup: CDR1 SNHLY, CDR2 FYNNEI. Trimming pared 6 bases from V and 3 bases from J, leaving 9 bases between.

This clone has just a few counts. V is TRBV10-3 and J is TRBJ1-5; D is unresolved. Germline V gene sequence: CDR1 ENHRY, CDR2 SYGVKD. This CDR3 region has 14 residues. The V gene lost 0 bases and the J gene lost 4 bases, with 7 bases spanning the gap. CDR3 bases: TGTGCCATCAGTGAGTCTGCGCTAAATCAGCCCCAGCATTTT. Encoded protein: CAISESALNQPQHF.

The chain has TRBV4-1 and TRBJ2-7, with 10 bases fitting TRBD2. This CDR3 contains 15 residues. J gave up 3 bases and V 3 bases, and 5 bases lay outside the gene matches. Germline V lookup: CDR1 MGHRA, CDR2 YSYEKL. The CDR3 DNA follows: TGCGCCAGCAGCCAGGGTAGCGGGGGGCACTACGAGCAGTACTTC. Its translation: CASSQGSGGHYEQYF.

The chain links TRBV7-2 to TRBJ2-5; weak D call: TRBD1 (6 bases). The CDR3 totals 15 residues. Per germline, CDR1 SGHTA and CDR2 FQGNSA. V was clipped by 2 bases and J by 0 bases, with 10 bases between them. CDR3 sequence reads: CASSLQSGDQETQYF. In DNA form, the CDR3 reads TGTGCCAGCAGCTTACAATCAGGGGACCAAGAGACCCAGTACTTC.

The chain is built from TRBV5-8 and TRBJ2-6; no clear D. The length of the CDR3 is 17 residues. The V end was cut by 4 bases, the J end by 3 bases, with 17 bases between. The germline V gene encodes CDR1 SGHTS and CDR2 YDEGEE. CDR3 region: CASSTVVVVFGANVLTF. The CDR3, as DNA: TGTGCCAGCAGCACGGTCGTAGTTGTTTTTGGGGCCAACGTCCTGACTTTC. Variable domain in full (rest from reference TRBV5-8 and TRBJ2-6): EAGVTQSPTHLIKTRGQQATLRCSPISGHTSVYWYQQALGLGLQFLLWYDEGEERNRGNFPPRFSGRQFPNYSSELNVNALELEDSALYLCASSTVVVVFGANVLTFGAGSRLTVL.

In this sample, this clone turned up a few times. The V gene is TRBV5-6, the J gene TRBJ2-7, with a weak D call TRBD2 (7 bases). V lost 4 bases to trimming and J lost 4 bases, with 21 bases between them. The CDR3 loop spans 16 amino acids. The germline V gene encodes CDR1 SGHDT and CDR2 YYEEEE. The CDR3 region is CASSGRGSVRTYEQYF. The CDR3 bases are TGTGCCAGCAGCGGGAGGGGGTCGGTAAGGACTTACGAGCAGTACTTC.

This chain connects TRBV5-6 to TRBJ1-5, with D possibly being TRBD1 (5 bases). The CDR3 is 14 residues long. Germline V gene data show CDR1 as SGHDT and CDR2 as YYEEEE. V lost 0 bases to trimming and J lost 5 bases, with 9 bases between them. CDR3 nucleotides: TGTGCCAGCAGCTTGGGGCAGGGTGATCAGCCCCAGCATTTT. This gives the protein CASSLGQGDQPQHF.

The chain couples TRBV6-1 to TRBJ1-5, with 11 bases lining up with TRBD1. V lost 5 bases and J lost 6; bases outside the gene matches: 6. CDR1 is MNHNS, CDR2 SASEGT, per germline. CDR3 length: 15 residues. CDR3 DNA: TGTGCCAGCAGTAAAACGGACAGGGGGCGTCAGCCCCAGCATTTT. Its translation is CASSKTDRGRQPQHF.

The V and J genes are TRBV7-6 and TRBJ2-2, with D perhaps matching TRBD2 (5 bases). The V end lost 5 bases, the J end lost 7 bases, and 11 bases lay between the germline ends. Germline CDR1 SGHVS, CDR2 FNYEAQ. This CDR3 region has 13 residues. CDR3 loop: CASSPGFLGELFF. The CDR3 DNA is TGTGCCAGCAGCCCGGGATTCCTCGGGGAGCTGTTTTTT.

This clone has a handful of counts. The chain couples TRBV7-2 to TRBJ1-6, with D possibly being TRBD1 (5 bases). Germline V CDR1 and CDR2: SGHTA, FQGNSA. V was clipped by 3 bases and J by 3 bases, with 6 bases between them. CDR3 size: 14 residues. This chain's CDR3 is CASSLGGYNSPLHF. The DNA of the CDR3 is TGTGCCAGCAGCTTGGGGGGCTATAATTCACCCCTCCACTTT.

The V gene is TRBV6-5, the J gene TRBJ1-1; 8 bases align to TRBD1. The germline V gene encodes CDR1 MNHEY and CDR2 SVGAGI. Germline trimming cut 2 bases from V and 7 bases from J; bases unmatched to any gene: 3. The CDR3 extends over 13 amino acids. The CDR3, as DNA: TGTGCCAGCAGTTACCTTGGGACAGGTGAAGCTTTCTTT. Amino acid sequence: CASSYLGTGEAFF.

This chain connects TRBV6-5 to TRBJ2-1, with 10 bases that match TRBD2. Trimming cost V 6 bases and J 3 bases; bases outside gene matches: 5. From germline, CDR1 is MNHEY and CDR2 SVGAGI. The CDR3 has 15 amino acids. The CDR3 bases are TGTGCCAGCAGCTCCGGGACTAGCGACTACAATGAGCAGTTCTTC. This encodes CASSSGTSDYNEQFF.

This chain links TRBV2 with TRBJ1-2; 10 bases line up with TRBD1. CDR3 size: 11 residues. CDR1 and CDR2 from the germline V gene are SNHLY and FYNNEI. CDR3 nucleotides: TGTGCAGGAGACAGGGGGCTTGGCTACACCTTC. Translating gives CAGDRGLGYTF.

The chain employs TRBV5-1 and TRBJ2-7, with TRBD1 matching 11 bases. This CDR3 contains 16 residues. The ends lost 4 bases at V and 0 bases at J; junction bases unmatched: 6. The germline CDR1 and CDR2 sequences are SGHRS and YFSETQ. CDR3 residues: CASSPQGQGGSYEQYF. DNA for the CDR3: TGCGCCAGCAGCCCCCAGGGACAGGGGGGCTCCTACGAGCAGTACTTC.

This chain connects TRBV20-1 to TRBJ2-5; D gene unclear. Germline loops: CDR1 DFQATT, CDR2 SNEGSKA (reference sequence). The CDR3 has 10 amino acids. Trimming took off 5 bases at V and 3 bases at J, with 4 bases between the two ends. The CDR3 protein is CSAPKETQYF. In nucleotides, the CDR3 is TGCAGTGCTCCTAAAGAGACCCAGTACTTC.

V gene TRBV11-2 combines with J gene TRBJ2-2; 9 nucleotides match TRBD2. The junction had 6 bases not matched to a gene; V was cut back by 3 bases and J by 7 bases. CDR3 length: 15 residues. CDR1 is SGHAT and CDR2 is FQNNGV in the germline V gene. CDR3 protein: CASSFGRGGVGELFF. The CDR3 DNA follows: TGTGCCAGCAGCTTCGGGCGGGGGGGCGTCGGGGAGCTGTTTTTT.

The chain joins TRBV6-5 to TRBJ1-6, with 7 nucleotides matching TRBD1. CDR1 and CDR2 (germline): MNHEY, SVGAGI. The CDR3 is made up of 14 amino acids. The V and J ends lost 5 bases and 11 bases, in that order; junction bases with no gene match: 9. DNA for the CDR3: TGTGCCAGCAGTGAACGGGACAGAAGACCACCCCTCCACTTT. It is translated as CASSERDRRPPLHF.

The V and J genes are TRBV11-2 and TRBJ2-1, with 8 bases matching TRBD1. Trimming at V came to 3 bases and at J to 6 bases, leaving 13 bases not matched to a gene. The CDR3 length is 17 residues. Germline values: CDR1 SGHAT, CDR2 FQNNGV. DNA of the CDR3: TGTGCCAGCAGCTTGGGACAGGTGGCGGTTGCAGGCAATGAGCAGTTCTTC. Translated: CASSLGQVAVAGNEQFF.

The CDR3 nucleotides read TGTGCCAGCAGAGCCGCAGGGGCTATTGACTATGGCTACACCTTC. Translation: CASRAAGAIDYGYTF. The chain couples TRBV11-2 to TRBJ1-2, with D possibly matching TRBD1 (6 bases). Germline V lookup: CDR1 SGHAT, CDR2 FQNNGV. The CDR3 runs 15 residues. V lost 6 bases and J 3 bases, leaving 17 bases between the germline ends.